These 3 T cell receptor beta chains were all obtained from the same sample, sequenced in a study of T cells in women clearing cervical HPV infection. The repertoire was sequenced with immunoSEQ multiplex PCR; TCRdb's copy has only in-frame clones and lacks some. The listing contains 15,000 or so clones. The sequencing input was blood buffy coat. These receptors all come from a woman between 18 and 75 years old with a cervical HPV16 infection that either progressed to CIN3+ or cleared (not recorded which).

Points on this clone: The read terminates 3 residues ahead of where the CDR3 ends, so the germline J gene completes it. The chain combines TRBV19 with TRBJ1-5, with D possibly being TRBD1 (5 bases). Looked up from germline, CDR1 is LNHDA and CDR2 is SQIVND (reference sequence). CDR3 length: 15 residues. V gave up 5 bases and J gave up 4 bases, with 15 bases separating them. The part of the CDR3 DNA that was read is TGTGCCAGTAGTCCCCAAAAAACAGGTAATCAGCCC. As protein: CASSPQKTGNQP. The whole CDR3 region reads CASSPQKTGNQPQHF.

Comments on this clone: The CDR3 end falls 3 residues outside the read, so it is completed with the germline J gene. The rearrangement links TRBV19 to TRBJ2-3, with D possibly matching TRBD1 (6 bases). Per germline, CDR1 LNHDA and CDR2 SQIVND (reference sequence). The CDR3 is 14 amino acids. V shed 3 bases and J shed 4 bases, with 11 bases lying between them. The sequenced CDR3 bases are TGTGCCAGTAGTATCTCGAGGGGGTCAGATACG. Its translation is CASSISRGSDT. The CDR3, in full, reads CASSISRGSDTQYF.

As concerns this clone: The read falls 3 residues short of the CDR3 end, and the missing part is taken from the germline J gene. The chain has TRBV28 and TRBJ1-2, with TRBD1 matching 8 bases. CDR3 size: 14 residues. V shed 6 bases and J 4 bases; nucleotides not matched to a gene: 7. Germline V gene lookup returns CDR1 MDHEN and CDR2 SYDVKM. The CDR3 DNA, read in part, is TGTGCCAGCAGACGGACAGGGCAGGGCTATGGC. Amino acids: CASRRTGQGYG. The CDR3 in its entirety is CASRRTGQGYGYTF.